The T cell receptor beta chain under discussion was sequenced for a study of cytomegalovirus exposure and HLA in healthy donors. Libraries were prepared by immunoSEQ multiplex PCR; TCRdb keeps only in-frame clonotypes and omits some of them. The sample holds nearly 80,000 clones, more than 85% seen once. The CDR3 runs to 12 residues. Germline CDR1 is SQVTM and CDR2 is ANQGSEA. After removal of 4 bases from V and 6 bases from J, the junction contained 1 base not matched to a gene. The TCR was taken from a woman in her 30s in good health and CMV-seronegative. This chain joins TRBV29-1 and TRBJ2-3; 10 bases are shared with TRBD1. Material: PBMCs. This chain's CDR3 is CSVGQGADTQYF. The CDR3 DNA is TGCAGCGTTGGACAGGGGGCTGATACGCAGTATTTT.